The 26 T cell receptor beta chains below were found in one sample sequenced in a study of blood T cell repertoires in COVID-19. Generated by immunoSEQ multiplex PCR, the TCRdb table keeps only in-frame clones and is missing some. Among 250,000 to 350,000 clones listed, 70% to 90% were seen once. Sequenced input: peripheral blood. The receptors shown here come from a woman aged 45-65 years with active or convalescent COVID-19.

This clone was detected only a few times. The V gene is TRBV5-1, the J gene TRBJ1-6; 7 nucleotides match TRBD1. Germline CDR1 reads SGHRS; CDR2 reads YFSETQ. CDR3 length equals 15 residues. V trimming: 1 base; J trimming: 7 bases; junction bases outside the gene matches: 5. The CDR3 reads CASSLQGVGNSPLHF. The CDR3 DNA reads TGCGCCAGCAGCTTGCAGGGGGTCGGGAATTCACCCCTCCACTTT.

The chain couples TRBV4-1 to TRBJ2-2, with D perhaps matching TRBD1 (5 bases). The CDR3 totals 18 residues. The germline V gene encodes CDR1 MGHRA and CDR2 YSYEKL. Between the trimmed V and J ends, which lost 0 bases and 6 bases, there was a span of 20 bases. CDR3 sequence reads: CASSQDVAGLNNAGELFF. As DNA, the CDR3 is TGCGCCAGCAGCCAAGATGTAGCAGGGCTTAATAACGCCGGGGAGCTGTTTTTT.

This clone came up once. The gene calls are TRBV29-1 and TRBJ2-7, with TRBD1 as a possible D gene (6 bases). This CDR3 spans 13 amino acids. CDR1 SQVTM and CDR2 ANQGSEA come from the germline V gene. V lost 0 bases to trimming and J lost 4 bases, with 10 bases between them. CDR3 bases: TGCAGCGTTGAAGAGGGGGCGGGTTACGAGCAGTACTTC. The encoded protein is CSVEEGAGYEQYF.

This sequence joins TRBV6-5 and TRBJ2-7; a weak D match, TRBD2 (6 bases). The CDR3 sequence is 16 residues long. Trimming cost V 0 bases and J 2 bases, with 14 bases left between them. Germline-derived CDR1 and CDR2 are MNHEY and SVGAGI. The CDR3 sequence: CASSYSGGHVAYEQYF. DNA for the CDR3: TGTGCCAGCAGTTACTCGGGGGGTCATGTCGCCTACGAGCAGTACTTC.

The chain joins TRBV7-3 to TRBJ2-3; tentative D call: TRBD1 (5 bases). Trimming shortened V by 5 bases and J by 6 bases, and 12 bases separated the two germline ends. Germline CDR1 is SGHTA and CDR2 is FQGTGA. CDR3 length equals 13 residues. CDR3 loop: CASSLGAVDTQYF. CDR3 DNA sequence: TGTGCCAGCAGCCTTGGGGCGGTTGATACGCAGTATTTT. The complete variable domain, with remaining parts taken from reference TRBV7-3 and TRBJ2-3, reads GAGVSQTPSNKVTEKGKYVELRCDPISGHTALYWYRQSLGQGPEFLIYFQGTGAADDSGLPNDRFFAVRPEGSVSTLKIQRTERGDSAVYLCASSLGAVDTQYFGPGTRLTVL.

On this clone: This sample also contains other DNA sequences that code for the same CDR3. The CDR3 sequence: CASSQTGNYGYTF. CDR3 in DNA: TGTGCCAGCAGCCAGACGGGGAACTATGGCTACACCTTC. The chain employs TRBV3-1 (or the pseudogene TRBV3-2) and TRBJ1-2; no definite D call. The V end lost 3 bases, the J end lost 2 bases, and 7 bases lay between the germline ends. Germline CDR1 is LGHDT and CDR2 is YNNKEL (reference sequence). This CDR3 contains 13 residues.

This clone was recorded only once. The CDR3 here is CASREGMSQSNQPQHF. The DNA for the CDR3 is TGTGCCAGCAGAGAGGGAATGAGCCAAAGCAATCAGCCCCAGCATTTT. The J gene is TRBJ1-5, the V gene TRBV28; D unresolved. The CDR3 runs 16 residues. Germline V gene sequence: CDR1 MDHEN, CDR2 SYDVKM. V was trimmed by 6 bases and J by 1 base, leaving 16 bases between them.

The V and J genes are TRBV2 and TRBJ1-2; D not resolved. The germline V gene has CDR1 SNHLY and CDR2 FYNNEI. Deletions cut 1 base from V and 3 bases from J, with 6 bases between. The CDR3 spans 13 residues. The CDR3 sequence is CASSEGRDYGYTF. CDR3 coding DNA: TGTGCCAGCAGTGAAGGGAGAGACTATGGCTACACCTTC.

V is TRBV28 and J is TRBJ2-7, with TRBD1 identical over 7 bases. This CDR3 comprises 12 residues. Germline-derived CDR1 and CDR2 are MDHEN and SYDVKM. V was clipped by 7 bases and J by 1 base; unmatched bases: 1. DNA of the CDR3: TGTGCCAGCACGGACAGGTCCTACGAGCAGTACTTC. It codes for CASTDRSYEQYF. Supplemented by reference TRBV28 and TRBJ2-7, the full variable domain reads DVKVTQSSRYLVKRTGEKVFLECVQDMDHENMFWYRQDPGLGLRLIYFSYDVKMKEKGDIPEGYSVSREKKERFSLILESASTNQTSMYLCASTDRSYEQYFGPGTRLTVT.

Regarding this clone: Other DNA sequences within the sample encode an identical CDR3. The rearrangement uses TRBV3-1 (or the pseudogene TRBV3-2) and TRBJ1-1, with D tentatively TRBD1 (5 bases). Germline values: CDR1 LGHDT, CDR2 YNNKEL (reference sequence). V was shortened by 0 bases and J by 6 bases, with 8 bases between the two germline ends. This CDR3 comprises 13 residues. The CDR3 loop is CASSQDLQAEAFF. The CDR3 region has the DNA TGTGCCAGCAGCCAAGATTTACAGGCTGAAGCTTTCTTT.

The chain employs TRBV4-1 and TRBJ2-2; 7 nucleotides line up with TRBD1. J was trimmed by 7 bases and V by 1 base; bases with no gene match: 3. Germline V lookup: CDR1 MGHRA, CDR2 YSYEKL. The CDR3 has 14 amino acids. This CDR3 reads CASSQATGLGELFF. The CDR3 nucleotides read TGCGCCAGCAGCCAAGCGACAGGGCTCGGGGAGCTGTTTTTT.

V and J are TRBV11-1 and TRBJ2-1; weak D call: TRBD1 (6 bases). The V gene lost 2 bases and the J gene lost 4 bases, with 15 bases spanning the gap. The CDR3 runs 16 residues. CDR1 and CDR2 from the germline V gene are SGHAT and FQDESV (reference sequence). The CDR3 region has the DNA TGTGCCAGCAGCTTACAACGGACAGAAGGATACAATGAGCAGTTCTTC. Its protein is CASSLQRTEGYNEQFF.

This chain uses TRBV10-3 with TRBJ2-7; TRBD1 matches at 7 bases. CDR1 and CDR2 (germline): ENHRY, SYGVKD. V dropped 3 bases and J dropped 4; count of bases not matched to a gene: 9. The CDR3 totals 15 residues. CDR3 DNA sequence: TGTGCCATCAGTGACTTCGGGGACAGAGCGTACGAGCAGTACTTC. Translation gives CAISDFGDRAYEQYF.

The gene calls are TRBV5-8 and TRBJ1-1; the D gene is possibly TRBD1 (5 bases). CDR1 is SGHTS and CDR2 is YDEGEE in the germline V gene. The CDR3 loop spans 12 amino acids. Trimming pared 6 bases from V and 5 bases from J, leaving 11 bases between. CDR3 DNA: TGTGCCAGCACCCTCGGGGGAACTGAAGCTTTCTTT. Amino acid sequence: CASTLGGTEAFF. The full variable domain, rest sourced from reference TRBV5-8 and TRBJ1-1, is EAGVTQSPTHLIKTRGQQATLRCSPISGHTSVYWYQQALGLGLQFLLWYDEGEERNRGNFPPRFSGRQFPNYSSELNVNALELEDSALYLCASTLGGTEAFFGQGTRLTVV.

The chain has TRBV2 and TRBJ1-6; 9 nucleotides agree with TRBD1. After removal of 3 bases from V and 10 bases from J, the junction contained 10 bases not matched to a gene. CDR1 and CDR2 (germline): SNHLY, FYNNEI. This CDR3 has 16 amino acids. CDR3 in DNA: TGTGCCAGCAGTGATTTAGACAGGGGGTTGTTATCACCCCTCCACTTT. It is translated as CASSDLDRGLLSPLHF.

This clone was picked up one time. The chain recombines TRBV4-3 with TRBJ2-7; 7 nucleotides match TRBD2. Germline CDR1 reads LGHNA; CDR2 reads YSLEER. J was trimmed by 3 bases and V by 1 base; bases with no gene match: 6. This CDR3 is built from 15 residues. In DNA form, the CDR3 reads TGCGCCAGCAGCCAAGGGTGGGGGGGTGGCTACGAGCAGTACTTC. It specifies CASSQGWGGGYEQYF.

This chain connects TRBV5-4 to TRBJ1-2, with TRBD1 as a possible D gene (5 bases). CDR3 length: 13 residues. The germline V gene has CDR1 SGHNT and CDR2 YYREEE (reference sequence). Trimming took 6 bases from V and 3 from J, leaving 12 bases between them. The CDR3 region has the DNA TGTGCCAGCACCCCGGGGGGTGACTATGGCTACACCTTC. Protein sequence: CASTPGGDYGYTF.

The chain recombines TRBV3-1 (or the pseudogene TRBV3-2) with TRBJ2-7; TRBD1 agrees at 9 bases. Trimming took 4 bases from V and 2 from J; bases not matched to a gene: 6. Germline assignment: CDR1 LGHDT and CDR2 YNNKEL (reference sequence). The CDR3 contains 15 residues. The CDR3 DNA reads TGTGCCAGCAGCCCTGGGACAGGGACCCCCTACGAGCAGTACTTC. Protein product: CASSPGTGTPYEQYF.

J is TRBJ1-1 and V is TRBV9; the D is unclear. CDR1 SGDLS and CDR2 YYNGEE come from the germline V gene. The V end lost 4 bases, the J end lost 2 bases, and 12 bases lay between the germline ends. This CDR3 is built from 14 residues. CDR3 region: CASSPPRVNTEAFF. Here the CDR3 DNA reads TGTGCCAGCAGCCCCCCCCGGGTAAACACTGAAGCTTTCTTT.

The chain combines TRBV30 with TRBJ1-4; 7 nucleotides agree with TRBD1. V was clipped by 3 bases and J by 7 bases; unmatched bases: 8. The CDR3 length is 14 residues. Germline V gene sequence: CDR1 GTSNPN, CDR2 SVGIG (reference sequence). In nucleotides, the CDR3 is TGTGCCTGGAGCCTGGGACAGCTTTTTGAAAAACTGTTTTTT. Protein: CAWSLGQLFEKLFF.

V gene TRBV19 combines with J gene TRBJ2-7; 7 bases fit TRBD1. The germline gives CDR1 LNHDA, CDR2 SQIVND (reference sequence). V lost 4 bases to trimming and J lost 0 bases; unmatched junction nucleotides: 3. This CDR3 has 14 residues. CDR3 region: CASSRAGGSYEQYF. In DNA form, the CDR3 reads TGTGCCAGTAGTAGGGCAGGGGGCTCCTACGAGCAGTACTTC.

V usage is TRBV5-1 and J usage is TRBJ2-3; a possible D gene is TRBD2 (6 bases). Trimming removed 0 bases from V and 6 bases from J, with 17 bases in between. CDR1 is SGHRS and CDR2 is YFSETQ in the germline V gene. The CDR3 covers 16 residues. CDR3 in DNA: TGCGCCAGCAGCTTGGAATTGGGGGGAGGAGCCGATACGCAGTATTTT. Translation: CASSLELGGGADTQYF.

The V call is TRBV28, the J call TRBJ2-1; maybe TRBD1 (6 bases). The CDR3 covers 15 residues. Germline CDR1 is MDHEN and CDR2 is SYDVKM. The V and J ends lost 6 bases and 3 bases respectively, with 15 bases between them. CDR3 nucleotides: TGTGCCAGCAGCCTTAGGGGGTTCAGCTACAATGAGCAGTTCTTC. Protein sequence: CASSLRGFSYNEQFF.

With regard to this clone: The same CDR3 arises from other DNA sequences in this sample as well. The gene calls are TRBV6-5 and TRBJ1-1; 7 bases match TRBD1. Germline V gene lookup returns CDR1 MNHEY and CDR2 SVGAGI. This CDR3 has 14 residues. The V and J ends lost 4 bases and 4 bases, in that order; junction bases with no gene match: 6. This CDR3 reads CASSLRQGGTEAFF. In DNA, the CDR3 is TGTGCCAGCAGTTTACGACAGGGAGGCACTGAAGCTTTCTTT.

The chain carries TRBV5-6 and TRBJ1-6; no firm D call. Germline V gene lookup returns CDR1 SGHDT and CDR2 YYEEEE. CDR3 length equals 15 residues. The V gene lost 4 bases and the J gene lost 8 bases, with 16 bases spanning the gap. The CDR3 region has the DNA TGTGCCAGCAGCCGCGTGAGGTTTCCAGATTCACCCCTCCACTTT. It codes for CASSRVRFPDSPLHF.

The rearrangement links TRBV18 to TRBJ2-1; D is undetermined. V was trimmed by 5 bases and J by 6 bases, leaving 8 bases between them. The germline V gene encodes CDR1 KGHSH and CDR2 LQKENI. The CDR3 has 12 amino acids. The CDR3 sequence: CASSVILNEQFF. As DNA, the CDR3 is TGTGCCAGCTCAGTTATACTCAATGAGCAGTTCTTC. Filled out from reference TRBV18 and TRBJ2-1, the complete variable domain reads NAGVMQNPRHLVRRRGQEARLRCSPMKGHSHVYWYRQLPEEGLKFMVYLQKENIIDESGMPKERFSAEFPKEGPSILRIQQVVRGDSAAYFCASSVILNEQFFGPGTRLTVL.